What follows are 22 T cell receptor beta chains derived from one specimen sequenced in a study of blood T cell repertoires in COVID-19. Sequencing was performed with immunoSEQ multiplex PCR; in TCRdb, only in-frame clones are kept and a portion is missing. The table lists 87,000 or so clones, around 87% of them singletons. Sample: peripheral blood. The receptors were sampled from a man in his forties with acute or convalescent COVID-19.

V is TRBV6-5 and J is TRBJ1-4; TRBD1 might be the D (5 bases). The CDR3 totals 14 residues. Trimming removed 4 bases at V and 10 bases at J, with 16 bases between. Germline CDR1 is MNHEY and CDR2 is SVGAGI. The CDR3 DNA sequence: TGTGCCAGCAGTTTAAATAGGGACGGGGGAAAACTGTTTTTT. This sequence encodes CASSLNRDGGKLFF.

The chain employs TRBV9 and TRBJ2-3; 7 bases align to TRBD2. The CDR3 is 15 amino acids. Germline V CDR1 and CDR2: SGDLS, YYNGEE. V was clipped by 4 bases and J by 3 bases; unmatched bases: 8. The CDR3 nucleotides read TGTGCCAGCAGCCCCGAAGGAGCGGGAACAGATACGCAGTATTTT. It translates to CASSPEGAGTDTQYF.

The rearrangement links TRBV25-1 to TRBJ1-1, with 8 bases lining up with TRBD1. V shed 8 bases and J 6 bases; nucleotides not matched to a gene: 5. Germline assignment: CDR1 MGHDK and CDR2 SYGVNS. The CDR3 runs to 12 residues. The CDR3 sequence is CASGTGFAEAFF. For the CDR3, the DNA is TGTGCCAGCGGGACAGGCTTCGCTGAAGCTTTCTTT.

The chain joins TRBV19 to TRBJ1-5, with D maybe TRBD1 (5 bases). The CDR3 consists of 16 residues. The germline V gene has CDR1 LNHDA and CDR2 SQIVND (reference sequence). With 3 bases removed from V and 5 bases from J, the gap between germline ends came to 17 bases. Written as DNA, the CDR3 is TGTGCCAGTAGTATTCGGTCCAGGGTCGAGGATCAGCCCCAGCATTTT. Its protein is CASSIRSRVEDQPQHF.

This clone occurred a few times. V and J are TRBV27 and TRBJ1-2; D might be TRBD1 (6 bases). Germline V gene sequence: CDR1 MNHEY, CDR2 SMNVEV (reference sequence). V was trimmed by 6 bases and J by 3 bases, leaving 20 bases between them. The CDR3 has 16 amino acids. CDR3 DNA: TGTGCCAGCAGCCCGATCAGGGGCCGCTTCGACTATGGCTACACCTTC. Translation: CASSPIRGRFDYGYTF.

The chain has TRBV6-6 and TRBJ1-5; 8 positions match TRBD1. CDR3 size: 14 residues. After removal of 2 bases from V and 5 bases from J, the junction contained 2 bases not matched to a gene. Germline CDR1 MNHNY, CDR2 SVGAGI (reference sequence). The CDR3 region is CASSYDRGYQPQHF. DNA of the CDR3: TGTGCCAGCAGTTACGACAGGGGCTATCAGCCCCAGCATTTT.

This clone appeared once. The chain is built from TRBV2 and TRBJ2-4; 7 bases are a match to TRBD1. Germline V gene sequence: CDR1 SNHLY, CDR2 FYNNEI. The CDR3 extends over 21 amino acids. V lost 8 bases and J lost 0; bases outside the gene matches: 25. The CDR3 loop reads CASAVIRPEGQKNLAKNIQYF. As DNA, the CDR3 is TGTGCCAGCGCGGTAATAAGACCTGAGGGACAGAAAAATCTAGCCAAAAACATTCAGTACTTC.

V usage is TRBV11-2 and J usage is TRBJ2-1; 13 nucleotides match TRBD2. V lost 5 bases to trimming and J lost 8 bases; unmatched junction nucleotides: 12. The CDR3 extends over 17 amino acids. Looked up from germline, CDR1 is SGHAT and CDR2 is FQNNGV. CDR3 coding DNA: TGTGCCAGCAGCCCACCACCGGGACTAGCGGGATTTGATGAGCAGTTCTTC. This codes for CASSPPPGLAGFDEQFF.

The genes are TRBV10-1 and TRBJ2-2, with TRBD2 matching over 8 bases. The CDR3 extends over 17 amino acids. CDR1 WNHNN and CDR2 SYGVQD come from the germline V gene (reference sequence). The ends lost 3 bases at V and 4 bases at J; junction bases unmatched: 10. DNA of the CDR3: TGCGCCAGCAGTGATACCTGGGCGGGAGGAGGCACCGGGGAGCTGTTTTTT. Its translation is CASSDTWAGGGTGELFF.

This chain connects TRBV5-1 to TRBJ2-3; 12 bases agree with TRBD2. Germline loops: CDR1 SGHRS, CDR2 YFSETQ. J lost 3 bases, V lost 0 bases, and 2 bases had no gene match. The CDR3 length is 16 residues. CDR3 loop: CASSLVTSGGTDTQYF. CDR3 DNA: TGCGCCAGCAGCTTGGTGACTAGCGGGGGAACAGATACGCAGTATTTT.

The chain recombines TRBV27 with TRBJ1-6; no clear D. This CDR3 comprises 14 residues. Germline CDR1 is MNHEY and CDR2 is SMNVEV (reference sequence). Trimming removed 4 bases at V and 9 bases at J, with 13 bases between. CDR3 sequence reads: CASSSRRGGSPLHF. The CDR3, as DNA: TGTGCCAGCAGTTCGCGCAGAGGCGGTTCACCCCTCCACTTT.

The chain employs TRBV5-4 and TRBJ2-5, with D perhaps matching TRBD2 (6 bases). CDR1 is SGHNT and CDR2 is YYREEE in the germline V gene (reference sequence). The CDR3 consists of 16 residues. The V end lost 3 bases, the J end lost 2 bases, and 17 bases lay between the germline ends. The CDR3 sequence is CASSSPQGGGQETQYF. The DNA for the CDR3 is TGTGCCAGCAGCTCGCCCCAGGGTGGAGGGCAAGAGACCCAGTACTTC.

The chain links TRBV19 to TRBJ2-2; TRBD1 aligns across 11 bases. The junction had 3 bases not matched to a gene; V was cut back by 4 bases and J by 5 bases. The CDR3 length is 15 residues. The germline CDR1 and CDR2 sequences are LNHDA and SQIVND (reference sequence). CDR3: CASSSRDRGTGELFF. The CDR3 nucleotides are TGTGCCAGTAGTAGCCGGGACAGGGGGACCGGGGAGCTGTTTTTT.

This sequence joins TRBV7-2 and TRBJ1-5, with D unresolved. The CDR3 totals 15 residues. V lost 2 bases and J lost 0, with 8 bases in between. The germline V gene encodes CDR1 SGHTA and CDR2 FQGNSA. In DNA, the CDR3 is TGTGCCAGCAGCTTATTGGCCCATAGCAATCAGCCCCAGCATTTT. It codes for CASSLLAHSNQPQHF.

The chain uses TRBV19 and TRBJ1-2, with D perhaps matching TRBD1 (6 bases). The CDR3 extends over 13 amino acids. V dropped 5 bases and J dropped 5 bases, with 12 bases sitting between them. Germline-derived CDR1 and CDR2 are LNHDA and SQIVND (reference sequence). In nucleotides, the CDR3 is TGTGCCAGTAGTTTGCGGACAGATTATGGCTACACCTTC. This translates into CASSLRTDYGYTF.

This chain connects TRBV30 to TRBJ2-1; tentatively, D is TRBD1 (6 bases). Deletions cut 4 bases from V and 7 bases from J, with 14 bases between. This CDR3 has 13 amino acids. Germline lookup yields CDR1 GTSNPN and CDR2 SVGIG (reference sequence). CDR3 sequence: CAWTPDRLNEQFF. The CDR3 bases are TGTGCCTGGACCCCAGACAGGTTGAATGAGCAGTTCTTC.

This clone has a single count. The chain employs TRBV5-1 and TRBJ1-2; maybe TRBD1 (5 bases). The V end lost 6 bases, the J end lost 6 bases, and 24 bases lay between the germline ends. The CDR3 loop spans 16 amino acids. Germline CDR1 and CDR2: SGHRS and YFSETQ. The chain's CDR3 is CASNRGGGKFRDGYTF. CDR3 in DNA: TGCGCCAGCAACCGTGGGGGAGGGAAATTTCGGGATGGCTACACCTTC. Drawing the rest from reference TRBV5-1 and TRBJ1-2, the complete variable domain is KAGVTQTPRYLIKTRGQQVTLSCSPISGHRSVSWYQQTPGQGLQFLFEYFSETQRNKGNFPGRFSGRQFSNSRSEMNVSTLELGDSALYLCASNRGGGKFRDGYTFGSGTRLTVV.

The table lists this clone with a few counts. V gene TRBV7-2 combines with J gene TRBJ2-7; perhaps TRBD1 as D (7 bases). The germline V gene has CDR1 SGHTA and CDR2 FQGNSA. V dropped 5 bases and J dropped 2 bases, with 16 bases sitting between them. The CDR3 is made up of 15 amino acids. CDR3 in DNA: TGTGCCAGCAGCCGCGGGACAGAAGCTACCTACGAGCAGTACTTC. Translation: CASSRGTEATYEQYF.

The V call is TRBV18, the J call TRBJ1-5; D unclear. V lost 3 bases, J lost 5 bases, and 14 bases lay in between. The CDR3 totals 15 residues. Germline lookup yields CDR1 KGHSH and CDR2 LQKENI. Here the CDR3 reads CASSPASLRDQPQHF. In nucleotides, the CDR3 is TGTGCCAGCTCACCGGCCTCTCTGAGGGATCAGCCCCAGCATTTT. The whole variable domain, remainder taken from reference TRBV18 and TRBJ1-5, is NAGVMQNPRHLVRRRGQEARLRCSPMKGHSHVYWYRQLPEEGLKFMVYLQKENIIDESGMPKERFSAEFPKEGPSILRIQQVVRGDSAAYFCASSPASLRDQPQHFGDGTRLSIL.

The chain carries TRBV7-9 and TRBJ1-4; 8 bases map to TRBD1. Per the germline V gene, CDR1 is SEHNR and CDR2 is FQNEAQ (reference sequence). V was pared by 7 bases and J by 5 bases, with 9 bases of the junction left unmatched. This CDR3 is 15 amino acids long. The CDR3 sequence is CASTPGDRKNEKLFF. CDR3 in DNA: TGTGCCAGCACCCCGGGGGACAGGAAAAATGAAAAACTGTTTTTT.

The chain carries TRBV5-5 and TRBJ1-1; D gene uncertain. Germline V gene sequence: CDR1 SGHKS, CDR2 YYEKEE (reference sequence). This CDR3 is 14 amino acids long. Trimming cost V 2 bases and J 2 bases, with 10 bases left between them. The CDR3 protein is CASSFFLSNTEAFF. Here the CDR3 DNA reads TGTGCCAGCAGCTTCTTCCTCTCTAACACTGAAGCTTTCTTT. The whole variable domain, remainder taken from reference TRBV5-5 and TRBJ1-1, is DAGVTQSPTHLIKTRGQQVTLRCSPISGHKSVSWYQQVLGQGPQFIFQYYEKEERGRGNFPDRFSARQFPNYSSELNVNALLLGDSALYLCASSFFLSNTEAFFGQGTRLTVV.

CDR3 amino acids: CASSIATSGPYEQYF. CDR3 bases: TGTGCCAGTAGTATAGCCACTAGCGGACCGTACGAGCAGTACTTC. The chain employs TRBV19 and TRBJ2-7; 8 nucleotides align to TRBD2. Germline-derived CDR1 and CDR2 are LNHDA and SQIVND (reference sequence). This CDR3 is built from 15 residues. V dropped 1 base and J dropped 4; count of bases not matched to a gene: 6.